This is a list of T cell receptor beta chains from one sample in a study of tumor-infiltrating lymphocytes in primary liver carcinoma. One entry per CDR3 protein, called by TCRdb with MiXCR from the multiplex PCR reads. The table lists about 59,000 distinct CDR3 sequences, around 64% of them singletons, with just over 55% in the top ten. The sample was liver tumor tissue from sampling region 2. The receptors originated from a man aged 40-49 years with primary liver carcinoma and hepatitis B virus infection. Both conserved end residues are part of each CDR3. Fields, in order: D gene, V gene, J gene, clone size, CDR3 protein, CDR3 DNA. A D gene is named only where the DNA matches it firmly. Only some rows state a clone size, as once, few, many or a class for expanded clones.

.	TRBV30	TRBJ1-2	.	CAWGVGWMGTNGYTF	TGTGCCTGGGGTGTCGGGTGGATGGGTACCAACGGCTACACCTTC
.	TRBV25-1	TRBJ2-1	.	CACSDSGGSNEQFF	TGTGCCTGTAGTGATAGCGGAGGTAGCAATGAGCAGTTCTTC
.	TRBV7-9	TRBJ2-7	.	CASSLGVSYEQYF	TGTGCCAGCAGCTTAGGCGTGTCCTACGAGCAGTACTTC
TRBD2	TRBV6-5	TRBJ2-5	once	CASRTSRSAHETQYF	TGTGCCAGCAGGACTAGCAGGAGTGCGCATGAGACCCAGTACTTC
TRBD2	TRBV11-2	TRBJ2-7	.	CAGRERLAGGWSYGQYF	TGTGCCGGCAGAGAACGACTAGCGGGAGGGTGGTCCTACGGGCAGTACTTC
TRBD1	TRBV6-2/TRBV6-3	TRBJ1-1	.	CASLGQEDTEAFF	TGTGCCAGCCTAGGACAGGAGGACACTGAAGCTTTCTTT
.	TRBV11-2	TRBJ2-3	.	CASSLGTDTRYF	TGTGCCAGCAGCTTGGGAACAGATACGCGGTATTTT
TRBD1	TRBV6-1	TRBJ2-1	.	CASRDRASFNEQSF	TGTGCCAGCAGGGACAGGGCGTCCTTCAATGAGCAGTCCTTC
.	TRBV7-8	TRBJ2-2	.	CASSRLSVGVANTGELFF	TGTGCCAGCAGCCGGCTATCGGTTGGGGTAGCGAACACCGGGGAGCTGTTTTTT
TRBD2	TRBV6-1	TRBJ2-1	.	CVSTLGGGAYNEQFF	TGTGTCAGCACCCTAGGCGGGGGAGCCTACAATGAGCAGTTTTTC
TRBD2	TRBV11-2	TRBJ2-1	many	CASSSLAGAFNEQFF	TGTGCCAGCAGCTCCCTAGCGGGAGCTTTCAATGAGCAGTTCTTC
.	TRBV29-1	TRBJ2-1	few	CSTRRNELFF	TGCAGCACACGACGTAATGAGCTGTTCTTC
TRBD2	TRBV7-2	TRBJ2-3	few	CASSYGLVTDTQYF	TGTGCCAGCAGCTATGGACTAGTCACAGATACGCAGTATTTT
.	TRBV10-3	TRBJ1-5	.	CAISEYEGGQSQDF	TGTGCCATCAGTGAGTATGAGGGCGGTCAGTCCCAGGATTTT
.	TRBV6-2/TRBV6-3	TRBJ2-3	many	CASSYPRGTAKGDTQYF	TGTGCCAGCAGTTACCCCAGGGGCACCGCAAAAGGAGATACGCAGTATTTT
TRBD1	TRBV6-1	TRBJ1-5	.	CASSPQGATQPQHF	TGTGCCAGCAGTCCACAGGGGGCCACTCAGCCCCAGCATTTT
TRBD2	TRBV24-1	TRBJ2-5	.	CATSDSGTSGAQETQNF	TGTGCCACCAGTGATTCGGGGACTAGCGGGGCTCAAGAGACTCAGAACTTC
TRBD2	TRBV11-2	TRBJ2-5	.	CASIETPGGGKETQYF	TGTGCCAGCATAGAAACTCCTGGCGGGGGGAAAGAGACTCAGTACTTC
.	TRBV9	TRBJ2-6	.	CASGESGIPGANVLTF	TGTGCCAGCGGGGAAAGTGGTATCCCTGGGGCCAACGTCCTGACTTTC
TRBD1	TRBV6-5	TRBJ2-3	.	CGSHEQDRRKETDTRYF	TGTGGCAGCCACGAACAGGACAGGAGGAAGGAGACAGATACGCGGTATTTT
TRBD2	TRBV11-2	TRBJ2-1	.	CAGRLELLAGMNEQFF	TGTGCCGGCAGATTAGAACTCCTAGCGGGAATGAATGAGCAGTTCTTC
TRBD2	TRBV11-2	TRBJ2-5	.	CASRQSPGGGKESQYF	TGTGCCAGTCGCCAATCTCCTGGCGGGGGGAAAGAGTCCCAGTACTTC
.	TRBV4-3	TRBJ2-5	.	CASSQGLGETEYF	TGCGCCAGCAGCCAAGGCCTTGGAGAGACAGAGTACTTC
TRBD2	TRBV7-2	TRBJ2-7	.	CDSSLVFFKTSGVGPYEQYF	TGTGACAGCAGCTTAGTTTTCTTTAAGACTAGCGGGGTCGGTCCCTACGAGCAGTACTTC
.	TRBV12-3/TRBV12-4	TRBJ2-7	.	CASSMGVGGSYEQYF	TGTGCCAGCAGTATGGGGGTAGGGGGGTCATACGAGCAGTACTTC
.	TRBV11-3	TRBJ1-3	.	CAGSLYGAGNTIYF	TGTGCCGGCAGCCTATACGGGGCTGGAAACACCATATATTTC
.	TRBV6-1	TRBJ2-1	.	CASRGMDSRAWDNEQFF	TGTGCCAGCAGGGGGATGGACAGTCGAGCCTGGGACAATGAACAGTTCTTC
TRBD2	TRBV4-1	TRBJ2-3	.	CASSQAIALAGVTDTQYF	TGCGCCAGTAGCCAGGCCATTGCCCTAGCGGGAGTCACAGATACGCAGTATTTT
TRBD2	TRBV10-3	TRBJ2-7	.	CAISEARPPGLAGATGEQDF	TGTGCCATCAGTGAGGCGAGACCTCCGGGACTAGCGGGAGCAACGGGGGAGCAGGACTTC